This entry features one T cell receptor beta chain sequence. Its antigen has not been determined. Nothing much larger sits one base from this clone, and base qualities are not available. Per the germline V gene, LGHNA is the CDR1 and YNFKEQ is the CDR2. V and J are truncated by 1 base and 5 bases respectively, leaving an intervening sequence of 24 bases. The CDR3 spans 18 residues, from the cysteine through the phenylalanine. Just CDR3 DNA is preserved here, 54 bases in frame from base 1. These data belong to a study of CD8 T cells in Susac syndrome (dated by TCRdb to about 2019). About the full investigation: Whether CD8+ T cell activation and differentiation in Susac syndrome was antigen driven was tested using repertoire sequencing. The research as a whole found: The study acknowledged that relatively few individuals were included in the TCR sequencing and HLA analysis.

Peripheral blood CD8+ and CD4+ T cells from healthy donors, Susac syndrome patients and multiple sclerosis patients were profiled by high-throughput TCR beta sequencing. Healthy donors were age- and sex-matched controls. CD8+ TEMRA cells were enriched by FACS, while bulk CD8+ and CD4+ T cells were purified by magnetic negative isolation. Blood was drawn into EDTA tubes, processed within 24 hours, and PBMCs were isolated by density gradient centrifugation. PBMCs destined for TCR sequencing were cryopreserved in liquid nitrogen and later thawed in a 37 °C water bath. A purity of at least 90% was achieved for sorted or isolated CD4+, CD8+ and CD8+ TEMRA cells. RNA was extracted with the RNeasy kit and roughly 0.5 to 1 ug was reverse transcribed using random hexamers. The immunoSEQ multiplex PCR assay, which covers 54 Vbeta and 13 Jbeta segments, was used to amplify TCR beta CDR3 regions. To correct PCR amplification bias, a synthetic template baseline was used for both primer optimization and computational correction. Turning to the authors' computational methods: Reads were annotated to V, D and J genes per IMGT and analyzed with immunoSEQ Analyzer, keeping only productive sequences. Clonality was computed as one minus Shannon entropy normalized by log2 of the number of productive unique sequences. For each patient and control, public and private clones were evaluated within the 100 most prevalent clones. Clones were defined as Susac-specific if absent from the healthy and MS cohorts, from 1052 published viral clones and from other ImmuneACCESS disease sequences. The raw public reads went through TCRdb reprocessing: fastp at Q25, MiXCR clone calling, in-frame beta chains kept. All rows with the same CDR3 protein become a single entry with the most common DNA and genes. The V and J calls reflect TCRdb's pipeline rather than the authors' work. This sample comprises 140,000 to 150,000 distinct CDR3 sequences, less than 95% of them detected only once. The ten top clones hold nearly 0.085% of the sample.

The chain employs TRBV4-2 and TRBJ2-7; matching of 6 bases hints at TRBD1 as the D gene. The sequence was collected from a human donor in good health. Material: CD4+ T cells from PBMCs. CDR3 sequence: CASSQGLRTTGRTNEQYF. The bases read TGTGCCAGCAGCCAAGGACTTAGGACGACAGGAAGGACCAACGAGCAGTACTTC.